The T cell receptor beta chain under discussion was sequenced for a study of blood T cell repertoires in COVID-19. Study context: Italy, Spain and the United States were the sources of the convalescent and acute COVID-19 samples. The cDNA or gDNA used as material had been derived from T cells, B-cell-depleted T cells, or PBMCs.

TCRdb's copy holds only in-frame clones and misses some; the assay was immunoSEQ multiplex PCR. The sample gives around 270,000 clones, around 89% of which show up once; under 4.5% is in the top ten. With 2 bases removed from V and 9 bases from J, the gap between germline ends came to 18 bases. CDR1 and CDR2 (germline): KGHDR, SFDVKD. CDR3 length equals 15 residues. This chain links TRBV24-1 with TRBJ1-2; TRBD1 is a possible D gene (6 bases). This TCR derives from a man in his sixties who had recovered from COVID-19. Input material: peripheral blood. CDR3 amino acids: CATSDYSTGRERYTF. CDR3 sequence (DNA): TGTGCCACCAGTGATTACTCCACAGGGCGAGAGCGCTACACCTTC.